This T cell receptor (beta chain) was recovered during a study of blood T cell repertoires in COVID-19. Whole-study context: Sites in the United States, Italy and Spain provided acute and convalescent COVID-19 samples.

Authors' analysis steps: Reference gene primers were amplified, and this amplification served to estimate nucleated cell counts. Only in-frame clones appear in the TCRdb table, and some are missing; sequencing was by immunoSEQ multiplex PCR. D and trimming were read from the DNA, whereas the V and J calls and clone size are those reported in that table. This table holds about 140,000 clones, around 80% found once. Ten or more counts support this clone. Germline V gives CDR1 LNHDA, CDR2 SQIVND (reference sequence). The V segment lost 0 bases and the J segment 4 bases; nucleotides outside the gene matches: 8. CDR3 length: 17 amino acids.

The sequenced material came from peripheral blood. This chain connects TRBV19 to TRBJ2-1; 8 nucleotides match TRBD2. This receptor was identified in a man aged 60 to 69 with acute or convalescent COVID-19. The CDR3, as DNA: TGTGCCAGTAGTATAGATCTGACGCAGCGGGGGTACAATGAGCAGTTCTTC. The encoded protein is CASSIDLTQRGYNEQFF.